This TCR beta chain was recorded in a study of blood T cells in healthy people across ages. Study-wide background: Template switching recovered approximately one barcoded beta molecule for every two T cells.

General observations from the study: Since the PBMCs were unsorted, naive and antigen-experienced cells could not be conclusively compared. The authors considered diversity estimates from one million T cells to be underestimates. Diversity was higher, and naive CD4+ cells more numerous, in long-lived donors than in aged donors.

Using a J-beta primer mix together with a sample-barcoded 5' primer, a second PCR was run for roughly 6 to 12 cycles. MiXCR was run by TCRdb on the 5' RACE reads, yielding one entry per CDR3 protein. The sample comprises some 550,000 distinct CDR3 sequences, 47% of which are singletons, and 20% to 25% rests with the top ten. This clonotype has a handful of counts. Its antigen is not known. The source is a man older than 75 in good health. Sequencing was carried out using blood.

In DNA, the CDR3 is TGTGCCAGCAGCCAAGCGATAGCGGGAGGGCATGAGCAGTTCTTC. Encoded protein: CASSQAIAGGHEQFF. The chain recombines TRBV14 with TRBJ2-1; 11 positions match TRBD2. CDR1 and CDR2 from the germline V gene are SGHDN and FVKESK. The V gene end was trimmed by 1 base and the J gene end by 8 bases; junction bases not matched to a gene: 4. The CDR3 consists of 15 residues.